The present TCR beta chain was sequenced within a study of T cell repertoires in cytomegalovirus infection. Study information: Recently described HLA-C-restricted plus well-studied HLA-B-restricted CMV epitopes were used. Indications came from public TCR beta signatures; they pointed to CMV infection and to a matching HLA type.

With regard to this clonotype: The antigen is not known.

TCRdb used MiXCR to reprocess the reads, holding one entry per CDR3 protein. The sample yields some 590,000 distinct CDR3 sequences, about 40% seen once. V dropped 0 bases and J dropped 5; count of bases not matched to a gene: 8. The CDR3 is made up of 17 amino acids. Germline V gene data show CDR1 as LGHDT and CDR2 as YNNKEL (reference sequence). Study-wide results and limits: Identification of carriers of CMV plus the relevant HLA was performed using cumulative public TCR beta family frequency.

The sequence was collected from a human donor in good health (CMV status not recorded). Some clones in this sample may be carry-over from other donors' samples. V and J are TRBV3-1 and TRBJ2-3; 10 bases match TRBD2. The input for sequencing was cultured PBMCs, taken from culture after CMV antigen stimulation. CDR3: CASSQDLVAGGGDTQYF. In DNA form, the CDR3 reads TGTGCCAGCAGCCAAGATTTGGTAGCGGGAGGTGGAGATACGCAGTATTTT.